The sequence of this T cell receptor (beta chain) was determined in a study of T cell repertoires in cytomegalovirus infection. Study-wide background: It can be stated that public TCR beta signatures indicated CMV infection as well as a matching HLA type. Study outcomes and limitations: The study found HLA-C-restricted CMV-specific TCR beta clonotypes dominating the ex vivo response. People with CMV and the relevant HLA were identified by cumulative public TCR beta family frequency.

Note on this clonotype: The antigen is undetermined.

MiXCR, applied by TCRdb to the reads, yields one record per CDR3 protein. Of a few hundred thousand distinct CDR3 sequences listed, around 27% are singletons. CDR1 and CDR2 (germline): SGHDT, YYEEEE. This CDR3 has 15 residues. J lost 4 bases, V lost 0 bases, and 5 bases had no gene match. Sequenced input: PBMCs. This clonotype was sampled from a human donor in good health (CMV status not recorded). Some clones in this sample may be carry-over from other donors' samples. The chain uses TRBV5-6 and TRBJ2-5; 8 nucleotides agree with TRBD1. The CDR3 DNA follows: TGTGCCAGCAGCTTGGTACAGGGGGGAGGAGAGACCCAGTACTTC. Translating it yields CASSLVQGGGETQYF.